These 6 T cell receptor beta chains came from one sample sequenced in a study of blood T cell repertoires in COVID-19. Measured with immunoSEQ multiplex PCR; TCRdb has only the in-frame clones, and not every one. The table includes 150,000 to 200,000 clones, 60% to 80% detected once. Sequenced sample: peripheral blood. All receptors derive from a man aged 65-85 years with acute or convalescent COVID-19.

CDR3 bases: TGTGCCAGTAGTACCCGGACAGGTATGAACACTGAAGCTTTCTTT. Translating gives CASSTRTGMNTEAFF. The V call is TRBV19, the J call TRBJ1-1, with 7 bases that match TRBD1. Unmatched junction bases numbered 5, after V lost 4 bases and J lost 0 bases. The germline CDR1 and CDR2 sequences are LNHDA and SQIVND (reference sequence). CDR3 length equals 15 residues.

The chain is built from TRBV7-3 and TRBJ2-5; tentatively, D is TRBD2 (7 bases). The germline V gene has CDR1 SGHTA and CDR2 FQGTGA. Between the trimmed V and J ends, which lost 8 bases and 0 bases, there was a span of 22 bases. The CDR3 runs to 17 residues. CDR3 in DNA: TGTGCCAGCCGCCGAGGGGGGGTAGCGGAGTACCAAGAGACCCAGTACTTC. It is translated as CASRRGGVAEYQETQYF.

The chain couples TRBV11-2 to TRBJ2-5, with D hard to call. The CDR3 extends over 13 amino acids. Germline CDR1 and CDR2: SGHAT and FQNNGV. V was cut by 6 bases and J by 2 bases, with 10 bases left in between. The CDR3 sequence is CASSPRRQETQYF. DNA of the CDR3: TGTGCCAGCAGTCCTAGACGGCAAGAGACCCAGTACTTC. The full variable domain, in which reference TRBV11-2 and TRBJ2-5 provide the parts outside the CDR3, is EAGVAQSPRYKIIEKRQSVAFWCNPISGHATLYWYQQILGQGPKLLIQFQNNGVVDDSQLPKDRFSAERLKGVDSTLKIQPAKLEDSAVYLCASSPRRQETQYFGPGTRLLVL.

V usage is TRBV24-1 and J usage is TRBJ2-2; D perhaps matches TRBD2 (6 bases). V lost 2 bases to trimming and J lost 1 base, with 10 bases between them. Germline V lookup: CDR1 KGHDR, CDR2 SFDVKD. This CDR3 has 16 residues. This CDR3 is CATSDYSGQNTGELFF. In DNA form, the CDR3 reads TGTGCCACCAGTGATTATAGCGGACAGAACACCGGGGAGCTGTTTTTT.

CDR3 sequence reads: CASSSGQLPLETQYF. CDR3 sequence (DNA): TGTGCCAGCTCGTCCGGACAGTTACCACTGGAGACCCAGTACTTC. This sequence joins TRBV18 and TRBJ2-5, with D perhaps TRBD1 (6 bases). The germline V gene encodes CDR1 KGHSH and CDR2 LQKENI. V lost 6 bases, J lost 5 bases, and 19 bases lay in between. This CDR3 has 15 amino acids.

J is TRBJ2-7 and V is TRBV2, with 9 bases aligning to TRBD1. Germline V gene data show CDR1 as SNHLY and CDR2 as FYNNEI. V gave up 7 bases and J gave up 3 bases; unmatched junction bases: 4. The CDR3 is 13 residues long. The CDR3 DNA reads TGTGCCAGCACTGGGACAGGGAGCTACGAGCAGTACTTC. Translating it yields CASTGTGSYEQYF.